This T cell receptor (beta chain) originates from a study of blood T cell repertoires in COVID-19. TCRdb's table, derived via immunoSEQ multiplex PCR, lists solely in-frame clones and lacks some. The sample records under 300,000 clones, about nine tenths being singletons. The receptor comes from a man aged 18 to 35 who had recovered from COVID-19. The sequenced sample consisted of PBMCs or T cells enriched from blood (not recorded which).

CDR3 in amino acids: CASSRDRGYEQYF. As DNA, the CDR3 is TGTGCCAGTAGTAGGGACAGGGGGTACGAGCAGTACTTC. This rearrangement joins TRBV19 to TRBJ2-7; 11 bases align to TRBD1. After removal of 4 bases from V and 4 bases from J, the junction contained 0 bases not matched to a gene. The CDR3 covers 13 residues. CDR1 is LNHDA, CDR2 SQIVND, per germline (reference sequence).